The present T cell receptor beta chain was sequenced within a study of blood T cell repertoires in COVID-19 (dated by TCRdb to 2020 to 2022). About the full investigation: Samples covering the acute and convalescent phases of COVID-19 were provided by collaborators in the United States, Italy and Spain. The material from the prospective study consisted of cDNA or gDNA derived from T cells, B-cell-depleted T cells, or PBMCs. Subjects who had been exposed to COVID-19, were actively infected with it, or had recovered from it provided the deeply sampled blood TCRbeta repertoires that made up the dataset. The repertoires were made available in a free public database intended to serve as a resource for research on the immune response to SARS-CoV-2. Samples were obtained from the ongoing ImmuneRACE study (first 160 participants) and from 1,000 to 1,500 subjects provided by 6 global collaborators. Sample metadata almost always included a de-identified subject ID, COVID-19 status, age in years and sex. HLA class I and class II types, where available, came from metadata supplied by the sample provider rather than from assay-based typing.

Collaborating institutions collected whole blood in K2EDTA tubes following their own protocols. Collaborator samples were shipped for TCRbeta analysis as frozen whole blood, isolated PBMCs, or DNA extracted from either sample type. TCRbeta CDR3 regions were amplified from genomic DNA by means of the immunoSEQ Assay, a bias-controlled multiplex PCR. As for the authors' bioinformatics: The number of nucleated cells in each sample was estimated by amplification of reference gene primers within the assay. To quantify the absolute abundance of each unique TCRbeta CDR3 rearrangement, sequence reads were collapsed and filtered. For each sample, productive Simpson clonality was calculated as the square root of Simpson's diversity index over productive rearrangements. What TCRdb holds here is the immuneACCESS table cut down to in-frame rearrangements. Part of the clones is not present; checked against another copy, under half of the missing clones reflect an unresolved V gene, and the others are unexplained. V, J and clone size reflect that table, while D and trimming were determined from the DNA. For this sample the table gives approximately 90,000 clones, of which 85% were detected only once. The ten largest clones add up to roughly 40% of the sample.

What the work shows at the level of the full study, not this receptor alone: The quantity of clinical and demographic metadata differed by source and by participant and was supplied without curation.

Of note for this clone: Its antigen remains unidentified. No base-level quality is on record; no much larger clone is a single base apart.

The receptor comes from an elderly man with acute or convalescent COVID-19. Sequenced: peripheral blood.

Here the CDR3 is given as CASSSGGRSNEKLFF. Read as DNA, the sequence is TGTGCCAGCAGCTCAGGGGGCAGATCTAATGAAAAACTGTTTTTT. The V and J segments used are TRBV7-2 and TRBJ1-4; TRBD1 lines up with 8 middle nucleotides. Germline trimming: 4 bases from V, 3 bases from J; junction bases outside gene matches: 4. As encoded in the germline V gene, CDR1 is SGHTA while CDR2 is FQGNSA. The CDR3 goes from the cysteine to the phenylalanine over 15 residues. Only CDR3 DNA remains: 45 bases, in frame from the first base.